This T cell receptor (beta chain) was identified in a study of regulatory dendritic cells for organ transplantation. General study findings and limits: The most alloreactive TCR clonotypes were found in resting memory CD8+ cells.

The CDR3 runs 15 residues. The V end was cut by 5 bases, the J end by 4 bases, with 18 bases between. Germline V CDR1 and CDR2: SEHNR, FQNEAQ (reference sequence). With regard to this clone: Its specificity is unknown.

Data came from immunoSEQ multiplex PCR; TCRdb stores just in-frame clones and leaves some out. In the table there are 25,000 to 30,000 clones, 82% of which are singletons. This sequence originates from a human donor in good health. Sequencing input: naive CD8+ T cells from blood. Subset of the sample: CD45RA+ naive T cells. The chain links TRBV7-9 to TRBJ2-7; weak D call: TRBD1 (6 bases). The CDR3 nucleotides read TGTGCCAGCAGCCCCCCCCGGGACAACCCTTACGAGCAGTACTTC. Translation: CASSPPRDNPYEQYF.